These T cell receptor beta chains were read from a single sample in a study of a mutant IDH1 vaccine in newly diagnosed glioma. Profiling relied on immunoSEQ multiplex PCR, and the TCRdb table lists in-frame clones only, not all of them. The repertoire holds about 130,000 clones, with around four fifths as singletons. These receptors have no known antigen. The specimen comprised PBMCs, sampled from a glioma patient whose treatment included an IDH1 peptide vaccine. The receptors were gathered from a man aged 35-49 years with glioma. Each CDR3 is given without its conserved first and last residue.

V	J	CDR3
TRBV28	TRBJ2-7	ASSASPGLVFYEQY
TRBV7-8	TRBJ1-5	ASSLANQPQH
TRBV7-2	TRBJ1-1	ASSLQGGTEAF
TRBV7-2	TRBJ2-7	ASSFRRAYEQY
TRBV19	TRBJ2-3	ASSIAPPSAVGTDTQY
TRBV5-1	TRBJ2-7	ASSLGDTYEQY
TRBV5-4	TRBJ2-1	ASSKGVVNEQF
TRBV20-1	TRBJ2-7	SARGPYEQY
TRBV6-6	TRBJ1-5	ASSSRTGTYQPQH
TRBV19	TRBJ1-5	ASSIPPSVSQH
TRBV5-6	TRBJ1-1	ASSRDRVLEAF
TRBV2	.	ASSRVSYEQY
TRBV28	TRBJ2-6	ASRYRISGANVLT
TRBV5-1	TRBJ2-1	ASSQIGASGRASSSNEQF
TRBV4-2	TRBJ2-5	ASSHPRGGSGSPQETQY
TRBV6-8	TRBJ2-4	ASSYGTGSNIQY
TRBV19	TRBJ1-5	AVPGQGVYSNQPQH
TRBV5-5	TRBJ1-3	ASSLGQGFGNTIY
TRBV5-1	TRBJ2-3	ASSPGLAEDTQY
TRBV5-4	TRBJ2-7	ASSPGGAKGLYEQY
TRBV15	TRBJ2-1	ATSRGLAGDNEQF
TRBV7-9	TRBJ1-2	ASSLGLIQGDYGYT
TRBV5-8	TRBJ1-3	ASSWDRGGNTIY
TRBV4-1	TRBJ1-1	ASSQEGQLNTEAF
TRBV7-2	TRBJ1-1	ASSRQMERAF
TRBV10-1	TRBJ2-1	ATEMGLAGVDEQF
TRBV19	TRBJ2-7	ASSHRGLAGGPSYEQY
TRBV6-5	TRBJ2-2	ASSSGTESTGELF
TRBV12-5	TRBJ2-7	ASGLVVGGVEWNEQY
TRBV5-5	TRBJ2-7	ASSLVQDRSYEQY
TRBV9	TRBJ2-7	ASGQGSYEQY
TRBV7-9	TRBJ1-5	ASSSGDGRRPQH
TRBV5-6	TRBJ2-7	ASSFWDQRNYEQY
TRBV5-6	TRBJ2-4	ASSFASGRLMAKNIQY
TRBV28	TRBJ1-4	ASTAANEKLF
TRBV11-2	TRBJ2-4	ASSLGASRAKNIQY
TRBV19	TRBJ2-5	ATQVAETQY
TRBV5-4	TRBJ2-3	ASSRDRGGSDTQY
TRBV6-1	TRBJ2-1	ASSAHVTLHNEQF
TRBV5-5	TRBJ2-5	ASSLEDRGRETQY
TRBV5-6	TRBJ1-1	ASTYDRANTEAF
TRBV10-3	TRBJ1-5	AISDPTLANSNQPQH
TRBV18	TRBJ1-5	ASSPDRSINQPQH
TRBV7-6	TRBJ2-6	ASSPPGVGANVLT
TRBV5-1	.	ASSPRSLAGGSTDTQH
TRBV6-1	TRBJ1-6	ATTVSSYNSPLH
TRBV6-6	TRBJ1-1	ASSYPGREVEAF